This TCR beta chain was recorded in a study of blood T cell repertoires in COVID-19. CDR3 length equals 18 residues. Germline loops: CDR1 LGHNA, CDR2 YSLEER. V lost 4 bases, J lost 0 bases, and 4 bases stayed unmatched. TCRdb's table, derived via immunoSEQ multiplex PCR, lists solely in-frame clones and lacks some. The sample yields about 110,000 clones, about 80% seen once. The TCR comes from a woman between 65 and 79 years old with acute or convalescent COVID-19. The V gene is TRBV4-3, the J gene TRBJ2-3, with 16 bases matching TRBD2. Input material: peripheral blood. In nucleotides, the CDR3 is TGCGCCAGCAGCCTGGGGACTAGCGGGGGGGCAAGCACAGATACGCAGTATTTT. It codes for CASSLGTSGGASTDTQYF.